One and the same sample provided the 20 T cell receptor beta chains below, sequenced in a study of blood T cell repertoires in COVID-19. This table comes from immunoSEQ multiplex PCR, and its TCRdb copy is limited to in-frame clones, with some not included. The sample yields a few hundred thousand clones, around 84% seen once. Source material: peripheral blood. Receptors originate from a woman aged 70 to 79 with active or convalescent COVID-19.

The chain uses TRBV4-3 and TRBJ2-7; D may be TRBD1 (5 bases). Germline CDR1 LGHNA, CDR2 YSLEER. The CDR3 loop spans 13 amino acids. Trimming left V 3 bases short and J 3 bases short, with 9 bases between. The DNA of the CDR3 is TGCGCCAGCAGCCATCCAGGGAACTACGAGCAGTACTTC. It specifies CASSHPGNYEQYF.

The CDR3 is CASSPRQGLTEAFF. The CDR3 DNA follows: TGTGCCAGCAGCCCCCGACAGGGGCTCACTGAAGCTTTCTTT. V and J are TRBV9 and TRBJ1-1, with 8 bases aligning to TRBD1. CDR3 length: 14 residues. Germline lookup yields CDR1 SGDLS and CDR2 YYNGEE. V gave up 4 bases and J gave up 4 bases; unmatched junction bases: 6.

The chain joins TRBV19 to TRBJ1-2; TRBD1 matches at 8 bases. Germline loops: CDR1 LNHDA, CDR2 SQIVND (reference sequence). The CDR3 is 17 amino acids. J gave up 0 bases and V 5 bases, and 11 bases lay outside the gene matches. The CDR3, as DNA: TGTGCCAGTAGTCACTTAGACAGGGGCGAAACTAACTATGGCTACACCTTC. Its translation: CASSHLDRGETNYGYTF.

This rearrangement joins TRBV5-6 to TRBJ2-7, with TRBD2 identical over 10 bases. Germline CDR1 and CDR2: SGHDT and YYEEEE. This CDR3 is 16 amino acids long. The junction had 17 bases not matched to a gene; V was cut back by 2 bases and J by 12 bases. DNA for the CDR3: TGTGCCAGCAGCTTAGGGGCTAGCGGGGGCCCCCGGCAGTGGTACTTC. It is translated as CASSLGASGGPRQWYF.

DNA for the CDR3: TGTGCCAGCAGTTTATTCGTGGGCAGGGCCACCGGGGAGCTGTTTTTT. Its protein product is CASSLFVGRATGELFF. The rearrangement joins TRBV28 to TRBJ2-2, with TRBD1 as a possible D gene (5 bases). The CDR3 consists of 16 residues. V gave up 1 base and J gave up 4 bases, with 13 bases separating them. Germline loops: CDR1 MDHEN, CDR2 SYDVKM.

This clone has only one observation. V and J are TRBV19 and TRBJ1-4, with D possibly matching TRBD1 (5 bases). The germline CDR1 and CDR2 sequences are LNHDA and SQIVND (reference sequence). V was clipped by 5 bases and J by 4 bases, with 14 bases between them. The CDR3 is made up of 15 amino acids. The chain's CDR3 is CASSPPAGINEKLFF. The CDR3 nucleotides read TGTGCCAGTAGTCCCCCCGCAGGGATTAATGAAAAACTGTTTTTT.

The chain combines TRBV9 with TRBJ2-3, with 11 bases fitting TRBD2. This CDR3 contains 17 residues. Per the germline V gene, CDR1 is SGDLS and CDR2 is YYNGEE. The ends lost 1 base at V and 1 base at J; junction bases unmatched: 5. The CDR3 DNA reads TGTGCCAGCAGCGTAAATCTAGCGGGGGGTGGCACAGATACGCAGTATTTT. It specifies CASSVNLAGGGTDTQYF.

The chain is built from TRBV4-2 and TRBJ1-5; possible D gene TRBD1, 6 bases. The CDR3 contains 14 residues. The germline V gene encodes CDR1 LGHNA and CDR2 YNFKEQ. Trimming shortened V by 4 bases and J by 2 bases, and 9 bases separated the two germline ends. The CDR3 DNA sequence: TGTGCCAGCAGCCCAGCAGGGGGCAATCAGCCCCAGCATTTT. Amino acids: CASSPAGGNQPQHF.

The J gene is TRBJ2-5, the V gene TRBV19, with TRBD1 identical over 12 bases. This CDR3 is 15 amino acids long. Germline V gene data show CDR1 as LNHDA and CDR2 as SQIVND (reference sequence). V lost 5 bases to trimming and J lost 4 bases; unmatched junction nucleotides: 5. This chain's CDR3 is CASSFRDRGRETQYF. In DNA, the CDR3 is TGTGCCAGTAGTTTCCGGGACAGGGGGCGAGAGACCCAGTACTTC.

DNA of the CDR3: TGTGCCAGCAGCCAAGTGGCCGCGACTAGGAAAGAGACCCAGTACTTC. Translation: CASSQVAATRKETQYF. The rearrangement links TRBV3-1 (or the pseudogene TRBV3-2) to TRBJ2-5; D is perhaps TRBD2 (6 bases). The germline gives CDR1 LGHDT, CDR2 YNNKEL (reference sequence). This CDR3 has 16 residues. V lost 1 base and J 3 bases, leaving 15 bases between the germline ends.

CDR3 DNA: TGCGCCAGCAGCTTGGGACAAGAGTTGGGCTACACCTTC. Its protein is CASSLGQELGYTF. V is TRBV5-1 and J is TRBJ1-2; no clear D gene. Looked up from germline, CDR1 is SGHRS and CDR2 is YFSETQ. V gave up 0 bases and J gave up 8 bases, with 11 bases separating them. The length of the CDR3 is 13 residues.

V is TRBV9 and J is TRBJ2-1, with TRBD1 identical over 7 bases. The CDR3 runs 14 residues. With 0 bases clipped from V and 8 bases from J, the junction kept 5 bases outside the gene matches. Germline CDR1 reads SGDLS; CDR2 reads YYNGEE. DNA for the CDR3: TGTGCCAGCAGCGTAGGACAGGGCTATCATGAGCAGTTCTTC. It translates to CASSVGQGYHEQFF.

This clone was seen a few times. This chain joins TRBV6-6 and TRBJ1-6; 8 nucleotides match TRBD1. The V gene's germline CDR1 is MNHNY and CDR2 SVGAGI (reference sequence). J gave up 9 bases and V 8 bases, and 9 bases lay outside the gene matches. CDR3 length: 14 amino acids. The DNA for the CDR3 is TGTGCCAGCTTGACAGGGGCAGTTGGTTCACCCCTCCACTTT. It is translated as CASLTGAVGSPLHF.

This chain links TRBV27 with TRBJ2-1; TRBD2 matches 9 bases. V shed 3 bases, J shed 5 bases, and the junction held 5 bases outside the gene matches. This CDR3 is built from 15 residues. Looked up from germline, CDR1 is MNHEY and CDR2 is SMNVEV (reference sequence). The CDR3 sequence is CASSFSRGGNNEQFF. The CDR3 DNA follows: TGTGCCAGCAGTTTCTCGCGGGGGGGCAACAATGAGCAGTTCTTC.

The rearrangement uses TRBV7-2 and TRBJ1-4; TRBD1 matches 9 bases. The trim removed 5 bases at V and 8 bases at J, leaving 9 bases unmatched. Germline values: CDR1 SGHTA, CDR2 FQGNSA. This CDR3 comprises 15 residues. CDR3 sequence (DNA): TGTGCCAGCAGCGCCTCCGGGACAGGGAAGGAAAAACTGTTTTTT. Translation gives CASSASGTGKEKLFF.

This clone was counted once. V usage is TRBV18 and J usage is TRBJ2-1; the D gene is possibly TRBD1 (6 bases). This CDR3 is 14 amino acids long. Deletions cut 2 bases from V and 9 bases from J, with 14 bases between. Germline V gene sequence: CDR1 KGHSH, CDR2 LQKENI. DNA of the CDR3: TGTGCCAGCTCACCAACAGGGTCTTATAGTGAGCAGTTCTTC. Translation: CASSPTGSYSEQFF.

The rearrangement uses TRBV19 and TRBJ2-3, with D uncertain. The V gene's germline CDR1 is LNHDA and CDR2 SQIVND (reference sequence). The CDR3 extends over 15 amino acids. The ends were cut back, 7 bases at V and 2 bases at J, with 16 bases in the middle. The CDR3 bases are TGTGCCAGTAACCCTACTCGATTCCACACAGATACGCAGTATTTT. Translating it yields CASNPTRFHTDTQYF. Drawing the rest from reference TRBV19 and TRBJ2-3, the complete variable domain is DGGITQSPKYLFRKEGQNVTLSCEQNLNHDAMYWYRQDPGQGLRLIYYSQIVNDFQKGDIAEGYSVSREKKESFPLTVTSAQKNPTAFYLCASNPTRFHTDTQYFGPGTRLTVL.

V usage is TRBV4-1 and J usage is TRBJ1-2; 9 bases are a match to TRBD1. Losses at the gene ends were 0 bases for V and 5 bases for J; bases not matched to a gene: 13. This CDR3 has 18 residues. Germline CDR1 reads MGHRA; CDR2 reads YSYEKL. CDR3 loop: CASSQDRDGQGRGYGYTF. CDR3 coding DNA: TGCGCCAGCAGCCAAGATCGCGACGGACAGGGGCGAGGTTATGGCTACACCTTC.

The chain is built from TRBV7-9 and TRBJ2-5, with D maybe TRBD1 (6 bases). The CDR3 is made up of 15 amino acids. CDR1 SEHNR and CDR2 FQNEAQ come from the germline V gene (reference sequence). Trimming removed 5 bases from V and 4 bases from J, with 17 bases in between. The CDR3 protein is CASSLGGGQLETQYF. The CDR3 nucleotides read TGTGCCAGCAGCCTAGGAGGAGGACAGCTAGAGACCCAGTACTTC.

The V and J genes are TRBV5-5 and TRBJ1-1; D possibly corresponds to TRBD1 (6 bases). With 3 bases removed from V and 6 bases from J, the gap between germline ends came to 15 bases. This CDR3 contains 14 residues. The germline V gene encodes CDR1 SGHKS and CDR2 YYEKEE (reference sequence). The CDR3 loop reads CASSWNRESSEAFF. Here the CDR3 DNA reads TGTGCCAGCAGCTGGAACAGGGAGAGTTCTGAAGCTTTCTTT.